The source of this TCR beta chain is a study of blood T cell repertoires in COVID-19. Study summary: The analysed material was cDNA or gDNA that came from T cells, B-cell-depleted T cells, or PBMCs.

This CDR3 has 10 residues. CDR1 is LGHDT and CDR2 is YNNKEL in the germline V gene (reference sequence). A note on this clone: A junction boundary mismatches the germline segment, possibly from a read error.

Original methodology: Reference gene primer amplification in the assay estimated nucleated cell counts. Some clones are missing from TCRdb's copy, which holds only in-frame ones; the method was immunoSEQ multiplex PCR. That table furnishes V, J and clone size, whereas the DNA furnished D and trimming. Of about 270,000 clones in the sample, 80% to 90% are singletons; the top ten hold approximately 9.9%. J is TRBJ1-2 and V is TRBV3-1 (or the pseudogene TRBV3-2); unclear D gene. The sample taken for sequencing was peripheral blood. The source of this sequence is a woman in her sixties or seventies with acute or convalescent COVID-19. The CDR3 region is CASSQVYMYF. CDR3 DNA sequence: TGTGCCAGCAGCCAAGTTTACATGTACTTC.